This TCR beta chain was recorded in a study of response to subunit inactivated influenza vaccine. TCRdb redid the calling of the RT-PCR reads with MiXCR, one entry per CDR3 protein. The data show about 170,000 distinct CDR3 sequences, more than 10% seen once. This CDR3 comprises 17 residues. Germline CDR1 and CDR2: MNHEY and SMNVEV (reference sequence). Trimming cost V 4 bases and J 6 bases, with 23 bases left between them. The same sample was also studied in work on T cells expressing NK-cell markers. That paper adds: The authors made TCR beta cDNA libraries by 5'RACE template switching. This switching added a universal primer site and UMIs.

The V call is TRBV27, the J call TRBJ2-3; D possibly corresponds to TRBD2 (7 bases). Sequenced material: CD8+ T cells sorted from PBMCs, taken roughly 12 days after vaccination. The TCR comes from a man in his fifties who received an inactivated influenza vaccine. This CDR3 is CASSWVLRGGGLDTQYF. CDR3 coding DNA: TGTGCCAGCAGTTGGGTGTTGAGAGGGGGGGGCTTGGATACGCAGTATTTT.